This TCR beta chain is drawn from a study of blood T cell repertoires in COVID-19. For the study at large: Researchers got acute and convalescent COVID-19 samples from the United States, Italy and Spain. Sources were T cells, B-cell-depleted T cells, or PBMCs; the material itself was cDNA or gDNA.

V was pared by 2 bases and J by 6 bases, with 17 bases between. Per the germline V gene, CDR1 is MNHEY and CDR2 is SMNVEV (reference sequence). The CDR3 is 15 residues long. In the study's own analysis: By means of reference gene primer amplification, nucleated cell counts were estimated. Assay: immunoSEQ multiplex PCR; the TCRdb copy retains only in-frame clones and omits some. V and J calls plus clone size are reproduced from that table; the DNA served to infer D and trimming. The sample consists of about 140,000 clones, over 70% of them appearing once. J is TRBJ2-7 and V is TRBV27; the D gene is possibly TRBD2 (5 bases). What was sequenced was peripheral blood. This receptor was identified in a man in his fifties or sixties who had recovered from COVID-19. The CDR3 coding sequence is TGTGCCAGCAGTTTAAATAGGCTATCGGCGGGCGAGCAGTACTTC. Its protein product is CASSLNRLSAGEQYF.